What follows are 9 T cell receptor beta chains derived from one specimen sequenced in a study of PD-1 blockade in classical Hodgkin lymphoma. Every patient was affected by relapse after autologous stem cell transplantation, while exposure to brentuximab vedotin was not uniform. The table came from immunoSEQ multiplex PCR; TCRdb's copy has only in-frame clones and leaves some out. Here the sample spans some 150,000 clones, 78% being singletons. This material consisted of peripheral blood mononuclear cells (PBMCs), taken before the second cycle of nivolumab. All receptors come from a human donor with classical Hodgkin lymphoma.

The V call is TRBV9, the J call TRBJ2-1; weak D call: TRBD2 (6 bases). CDR1 and CDR2 from the germline V gene are SGDLS and YYNGEE. V was trimmed by 0 bases and J by 0 bases, leaving 16 bases between them. The CDR3 has 18 residues. The CDR3 bases are TGTGCCAGCAGCGTAGGGGAGGCACCCCGACGCTCCTACAATGAGCAGTTCTTC. Translated, it gives CASSVGEAPRRSYNEQFF.

The gene calls are TRBV4-2 and TRBJ1-1; the D is unclear. V lost 0 bases and J 5 bases, leaving 10 bases between the germline ends. The germline V gene has CDR1 LGHNA and CDR2 YNFKEQ. This CDR3 is built from 14 residues. The CDR3 DNA reads as TGTGCCAGCAGCCAAGAGAGGGTAGGAACTGAAGCTTTCTTT. Translating gives CASSQERVGTEAFF.

The rearrangement joins TRBV27 to TRBJ2-2, with no clear D. This CDR3 comprises 14 residues. V lost 2 bases and J 2 bases, leaving 6 bases between the germline ends. The V gene's germline CDR1 is MNHEY and CDR2 SMNVEV (reference sequence). In nucleotides, the CDR3 is TGTGCCAGCAGTTTAAGTAGAAACACCGGGGAGCTGTTTTTT. This sequence encodes CASSLSRNTGELFF.

This chain connects TRBV7-8 to TRBJ2-2, with D possibly being TRBD1 (5 bases). The germline CDR1 and CDR2 sequences are SGHVS and FQNEAQ. CDR3 length: 16 amino acids. With 3 bases removed from V and 1 base from J, the gap between germline ends came to 12 bases. CDR3 DNA sequence: TGTGCCAGCAGCTTTGACGACAGAGAGAACACCGGGGAGCTGTTTTTT. Encoded protein: CASSFDDRENTGELFF. The complete variable domain, with remaining parts taken from reference TRBV7-8 and TRBJ2-2, reads GAGVSQSPRYKVAKRGQDVALRCDPISGHVSLFWYQQALGQGPEFLTYFQNEAQLDKSGLPSDRFFAERPEGSVSTLKIQRTQQEDSAVYLCASSFDDRENTGELFFGEGSRLTVL.

In nucleotides, the CDR3 is TGCAGTGCTAGTCACGAGCTCTACACCTTC. As protein: CSASHELYTF. The chain joins TRBV20-1 to TRBJ1-2; D gene ambiguous. V lost 3 bases, J lost 10 bases, and 9 bases lay in between. CDR3 length equals 10 residues. Germline loops: CDR1 DFQATT, CDR2 SNEGSKA (reference sequence).

The gene calls are TRBV19 and TRBJ2-1; TRBD2 matches at 14 bases. The V gene's germline CDR1 is LNHDA and CDR2 SQIVND (reference sequence). V lost 6 bases and J lost 1; bases outside the gene matches: 14. This CDR3 is built from 20 residues. As DNA, the CDR3 is TGTGCCAGTAGGGTGATACCGGGACTAGCGGGAGTTGGGTCCTACAATGAGCAGTTCTTC. Its translation is CASRVIPGLAGVGSYNEQFF.

Worth noting for this clone: A junction end diverges from the germline sequence, so it may reflect a read error. The chain combines TRBV6-6 with TRBJ2-1; a weak D match, TRBD2 (6 bases). The CDR3 has 15 residues. CDR1 is MNHNY and CDR2 is SVGAGI in the germline V gene (reference sequence). The CDR3: CASSYSSVRGSIVVF. The CDR3 DNA sequence: TGTGCCAGCAGTTACTCAAGTGTCCGGGGGTCTATAGTAGTCTTC.

This chain joins TRBV6-5 and TRBJ1-1; no definite D call. CDR1 and CDR2 from the germline V gene are MNHEY and SVGAGI. V lost 3 bases, J lost 3 bases, and 11 bases lay in between. The CDR3 spans 14 residues. DNA of the CDR3: TGTGCCAGCAGTTATCTCGACCGGGACACTGAAGCTTTCTTT. This codes for CASSYLDRDTEAFF.

This clone was detected once. The CDR3 loop reads CASSLYPGQTNYGYTF. The CDR3 nucleotides are TGTGCCAGCAGCTTGTATCCGGGACAGACGAACTATGGCTACACCTTC. The chain is built from TRBV7-8 and TRBJ1-2; 7 bases are a match to TRBD1. Germline values: CDR1 SGHVS, CDR2 FQNEAQ. The CDR3 extends over 16 amino acids. J lost 2 bases, V lost 3 bases, and 9 bases had no gene match.